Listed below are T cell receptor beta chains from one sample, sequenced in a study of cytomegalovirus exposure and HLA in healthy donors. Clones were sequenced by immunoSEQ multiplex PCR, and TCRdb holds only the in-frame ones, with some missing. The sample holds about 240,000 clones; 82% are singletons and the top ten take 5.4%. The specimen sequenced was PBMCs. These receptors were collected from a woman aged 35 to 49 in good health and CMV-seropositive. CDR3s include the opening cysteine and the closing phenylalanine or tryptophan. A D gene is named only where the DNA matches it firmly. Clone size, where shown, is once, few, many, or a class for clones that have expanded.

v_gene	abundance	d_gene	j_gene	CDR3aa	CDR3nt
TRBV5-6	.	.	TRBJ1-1	CASSFEGVEAFF	TGTGCCAGCAGCTTTGAAGGGGTAGAAGCTTTCTTT
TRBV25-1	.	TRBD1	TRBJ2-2	CASTKHPRDRVDGELFF	TGTGCCAGCACTAAACACCCCCGGGACAGGGTGGACGGGGAGCTGTTTTTT
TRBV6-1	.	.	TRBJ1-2	CASSEARGAGGYTF	TGTGCCAGCAGTGAAGCACGGGGGGCGGGTGGCTACACCTTC
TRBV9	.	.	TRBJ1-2	CASSVEAGRFDYGYTF	TGTGCCAGCAGCGTAGAGGCAGGGCGGTTCGACTATGGCTACACCTTC
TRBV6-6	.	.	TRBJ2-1	CASRRSSYNEQFF	TGTGCCAGTAGGAGGTCATCCTACAATGAGCAGTTCTTC
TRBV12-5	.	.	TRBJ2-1	CASGAGTVNEQFF	TGTGCTAGTGGTGCCGGGACTGTCAATGAGCAGTTCTTC
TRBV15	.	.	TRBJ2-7	CATSTGGTVALYEQYF	TGTGCCACCAGCACTGGAGGGACAGTAGCTCTCTACGAGCAGTACTTC
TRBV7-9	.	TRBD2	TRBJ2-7	CASSSPSGSDEQYF	TGTGCCAGCAGCTCCCCTAGCGGGAGCGATGAGCAGTACTTC
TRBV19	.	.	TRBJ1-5	CASSSETWGPYQPQHF	TGTGCCAGTAGTTCCGAGACCTGGGGGCCATATCAGCCCCAGCATTTT
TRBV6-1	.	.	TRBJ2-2	CASSPVITGELFF	TGTGCCAGCAGTCCAGTGATCACCGGGGAGCTGTTTTTT
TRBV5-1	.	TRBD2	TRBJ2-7	CASGLGGEQYF	TGCGCCAGCGGCTTGGGAGGGGAGCAGTACTTC
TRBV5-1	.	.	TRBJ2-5	CASRDSQETQYF	TGCGCCAGCAGGGACAGTCAAGAGACCCAGTACTTC
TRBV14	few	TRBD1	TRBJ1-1	CASSQDTTGDTEAFF	TGTGCCAGCAGCCAAGACACCACAGGGGACACTGAAGCTTTCTTT
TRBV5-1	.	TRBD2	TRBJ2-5	CASSRGTNQETQYF	TGCGCCAGCAGCCGCGGGACTAACCAAGAGACCCAGTACTTC
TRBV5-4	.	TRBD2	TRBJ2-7	CASSLGGSGDVTYEQYF	TGTGCCAGCAGCTTGGGTGGTAGCGGGGACGTCACCTACGAGCAGTACTTC
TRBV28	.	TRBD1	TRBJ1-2	CASRQGNRGYTF	TGTGCCAGCAGACAGGGGAATCGCGGCTACACCTTC
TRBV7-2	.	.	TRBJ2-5	CASSPRGGVSETQYF	TGTGCCAGCAGTCCCCGGGGTGGGGTGTCGGAGACCCAGTACTTC
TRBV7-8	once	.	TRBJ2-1	CASSLQVGGTEQFF	TGTGCCAGCAGCTTACAGGTGGGTGGTACTGAGCAGTTCTTC
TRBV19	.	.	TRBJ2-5	CASSIRQQGRETQYF	TGTGCCAGTAGTATCAGGCAACAGGGCAGGGAGACCCAGTACTTC
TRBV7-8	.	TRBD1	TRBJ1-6	CATRGDLSSPLHF	TGTGCCACCAGGGGGGACTTGAGTTCACCCCTCCACTTT
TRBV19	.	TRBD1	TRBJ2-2	CASSLWTGDTGELFF	TGTGCCAGTAGTCTGTGGACAGGGGACACCGGGGAGCTGTTTTTT
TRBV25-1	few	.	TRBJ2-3	CASSDPTSTDTQYF	TGTGCCAGCAGTGACCCGACTAGCACAGATACGCAGTATTTT
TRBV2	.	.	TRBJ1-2	CASSEMEVNYGYTF	TGTGCCAGCAGTGAGATGGAGGTTAACTATGGCTACACCTTC
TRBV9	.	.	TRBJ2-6	CASSVGGRDSGANVLTF	TGTGCCAGCAGCGTAGGAGGCAGGGACTCTGGGGCCAACGTCCTGACTTTC
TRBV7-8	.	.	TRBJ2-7	CASSFRAGDTEQYF	TGTGCCAGCAGCTTCCGGGCCGGGGACACCGAGCAGTACTTC
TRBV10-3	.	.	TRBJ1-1	CAISAGVLSEAFF	TGTGCCATCAGTGCAGGGGTCCTTTCTGAAGCTTTCTTT
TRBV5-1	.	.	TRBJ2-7	CASSLGGSLSSYEQYF	TGCGCCAGCAGCTTGGGAGGGAGCCTCAGCTCCTACGAGCAGTACTTC
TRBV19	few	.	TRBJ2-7	CASSLLQGNLEEQYF	TGTGCCAGTAGTCTTCTACAGGGAAACTTGGAGGAGCAGTACTTC
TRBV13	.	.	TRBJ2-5	CASRLGGSSYKQYF	TGTGCCAGCAGACTAGGTGGCAGCAGCTACAAGCAGTACTTC
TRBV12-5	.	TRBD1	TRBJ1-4	CASGTGEVEKLFF	TGTGCTAGTGGTACAGGGGAGGTGGAAAAACTGTTTTTT
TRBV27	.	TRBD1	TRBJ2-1	CASSLSGTGWAEQFF	TGTGCCAGCAGTTTATCGGGGACAGGGTGGGCTGAGCAGTTCTTC
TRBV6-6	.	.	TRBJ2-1	CASRRDNEQFF	TGTGCCAGCAGACGCGACAATGAGCAGTTCTTC
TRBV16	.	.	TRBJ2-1	CASSQYAGTYNEQFF	TGTGCCAGCAGCCAATACGCAGGGACCTACAATGAGCAGTTCTTC
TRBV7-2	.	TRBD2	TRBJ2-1	CASSLIAGGRDEQFF	TGTGCCAGCAGCTTAATAGCGGGGGGGCGCGATGAGCAGTTCTTC
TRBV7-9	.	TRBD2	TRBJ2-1	CASSQIRSSGSAFHNEQFF	TGTGCCAGCAGCCAAATCCGTTCTAGCGGGAGCGCATTCCACAATGAGCAGTTCTTC
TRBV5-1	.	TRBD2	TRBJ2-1	CASSPGTSGRGDEQFF	TGCGCCAGCAGCCCCGGGACTAGCGGGAGAGGGGATGAGCAGTTCTTC
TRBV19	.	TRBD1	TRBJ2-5	CASSIRGGDRGGRETQYF	TGTGCCAGTAGTATTAGAGGAGGCGACAGGGGCGGTAGAGAGACCCAGTACTTC
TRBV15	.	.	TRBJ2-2	CATSREGTTGHGELFF	TGTGCCACCAGCAGAGAGGGGACCACAGGGCACGGGGAGCTGTTTTTT
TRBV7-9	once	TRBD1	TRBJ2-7	CASSLVGQGDYEQYF	TGTGCCAGCAGCTTAGTGGGACAGGGAGACTACGAGCAGTACTTC
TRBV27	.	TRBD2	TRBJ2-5	CASSTSGRYIQETQYF	TGTGCCAGCAGCACTAGCGGGCGGTATATCCAAGAGACCCAGTACTTC
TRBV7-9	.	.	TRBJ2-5	CASSLVGREETQYF	TGTGCCAGCAGCTTAGTGGGCAGGGAAGAGACCCAGTACTTC
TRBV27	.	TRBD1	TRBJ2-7	CASSLSVRRSGTGVTYEQYF	TGTGCCAGCAGTTTATCGGTTCGTCGGTCAGGGACAGGGGTCACCTACGAGCAGTACTTC
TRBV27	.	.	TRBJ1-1	CASVTGTEAFF	TGTGCCAGCGTCACAGGGACTGAAGCTTTCTTT
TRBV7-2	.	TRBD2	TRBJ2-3	CASSSYTSGVGDTQYF	TGTGCCAGCAGCTCCTACACTAGCGGGGTGGGAGATACGCAGTATTTT
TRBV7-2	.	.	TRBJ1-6	CASSLHRENSPLHF	TGTGCCAGCAGCTTACACAGAGAAAATTCACCCCTCCACTTT
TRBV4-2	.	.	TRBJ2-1	CASSHEVDNEQFF	TGTGCCAGCAGCCACGAAGTAGACAATGAGCAGTTCTTC
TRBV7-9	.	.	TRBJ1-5	CASSPSTGTMNQPQHF	TGTGCCAGCAGCCCTTCAACCGGGACAATGAATCAGCCCCAGCATTTT
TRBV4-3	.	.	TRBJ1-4	CASSQDLRGTEKLFF	TGCGCCAGCAGCCAAGATCTCAGGGGTACTGAAAAACTGTTTTTT
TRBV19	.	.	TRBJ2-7	CASGDRQDSYEQYF	TGTGCCAGCGGAGACAGGCAAGATTCCTACGAGCAGTACTTC
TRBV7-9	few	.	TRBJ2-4	CASSFDIRVEGDIQYF	TGTGCCAGCAGCTTTGATATACGTGTCGAAGGGGACATTCAGTACTTC
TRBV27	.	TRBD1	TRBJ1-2	CASSSPTLAGGPLNYGYTF	TGTGCCAGCAGTTCACCTACATTGGCAGGGGGACCCCTTAACTATGGCTACACCTTC
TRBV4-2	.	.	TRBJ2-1	CASSQDAKGEQFF	TGTGCCAGCAGCCAAGATGCGAAGGGGGAGCAGTTCTTC
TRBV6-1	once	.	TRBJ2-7	CASTTNRVSYEQYF	TGTGCCAGCACAACAAACAGGGTCTCCTACGAGCAGTACTTC
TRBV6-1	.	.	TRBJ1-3	CASSLHGNTIYF	TGTGCCAGCAGTTTACATGGAAACACCATATATTTT
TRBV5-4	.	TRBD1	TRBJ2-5	CASSMVGTGLGETQYF	TGTGCCAGCAGCATGGTGGGGACAGGCCTCGGGGAGACCCAGTACTTC